This entry concerns a single T cell receptor beta chain. Its antigen is still unknown. One end of the junction fails to match germline, which may point to a read error. Researchers turned away patients with other autoimmune diseases, uncontrolled infections, pregnancy or lactation. Researchers took RNA transcripts and amplified TCR beta CDR3 regions from them. First-round RT-PCR relied on HTBI primers, and a second-round multiplex PCR came next. TCRdb processed the multiplex PCR reads anew with MiXCR; each CDR3 protein has one entry. The table has 220,000 or so distinct CDR3 sequences, 20% to 25% seen once. Germline V gene sequence: CDR1 MNHNS, CDR2 SASEGT. This CDR3 contains 15 residues. The data stem from a study of Graves' ophthalmopathy and Graves' hyperthyroidism. Study in general: Ahead of any treatment, peripheral blood was obtained at the initial diagnosis. Findings and limits, study-wide: In blood appeared most of the expanded thyroid clonotypes whose frequency exceeded 0.001. The model predicted progression of ophthalmopathy with a sensitivity of more than 60%, and its specificity was about 72%.

The receptor was isolated from a woman aged 45-65 years with Graves' ophthalmopathy. Specimen: peripheral blood. The genes are TRBV6-1 and TRBJ1-5; 7 nucleotides line up with TRBD1. This chain's CDR3 is CASRVSGDSIQPQHF. CDR3 bases: TGTGCCAGCAGGGTGAGCGGGGACAGCATTCAGCCCCAGCATTTT.